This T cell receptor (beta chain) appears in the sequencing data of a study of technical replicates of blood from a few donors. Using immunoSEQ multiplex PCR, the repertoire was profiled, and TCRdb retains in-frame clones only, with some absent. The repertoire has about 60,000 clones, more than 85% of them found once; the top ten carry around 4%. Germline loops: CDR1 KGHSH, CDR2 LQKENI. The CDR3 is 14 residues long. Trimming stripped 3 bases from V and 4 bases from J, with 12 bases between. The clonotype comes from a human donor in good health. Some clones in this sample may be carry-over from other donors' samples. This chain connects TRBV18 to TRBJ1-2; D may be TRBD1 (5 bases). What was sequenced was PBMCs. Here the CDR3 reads CASSPSAGRYGYTF. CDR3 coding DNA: TGTGCCAGCTCACCCTCGGCAGGGCGCTATGGCTACACCTTC.